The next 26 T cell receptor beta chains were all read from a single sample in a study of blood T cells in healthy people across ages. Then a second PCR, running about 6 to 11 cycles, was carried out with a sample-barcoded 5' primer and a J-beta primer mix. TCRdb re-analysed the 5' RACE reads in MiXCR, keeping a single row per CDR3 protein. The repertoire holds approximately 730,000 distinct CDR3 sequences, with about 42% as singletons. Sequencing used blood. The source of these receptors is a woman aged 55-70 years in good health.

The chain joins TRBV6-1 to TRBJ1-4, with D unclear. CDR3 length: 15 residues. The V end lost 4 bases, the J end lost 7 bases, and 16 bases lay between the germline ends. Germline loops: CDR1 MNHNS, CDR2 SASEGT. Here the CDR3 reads CASSGARGGVEKLFF. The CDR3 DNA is TGTGCCAGCAGTGGAGCGCGGGGAGGAGTTGAAAAACTGTTTTTT.

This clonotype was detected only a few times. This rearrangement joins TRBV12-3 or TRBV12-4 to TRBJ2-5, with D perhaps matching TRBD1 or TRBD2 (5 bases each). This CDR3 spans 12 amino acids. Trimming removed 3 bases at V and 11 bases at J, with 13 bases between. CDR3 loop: CASSFGAREQYF. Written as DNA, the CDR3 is TGTGCCAGCAGTTTTGGGGCGAGGGAACAGTACTTC.

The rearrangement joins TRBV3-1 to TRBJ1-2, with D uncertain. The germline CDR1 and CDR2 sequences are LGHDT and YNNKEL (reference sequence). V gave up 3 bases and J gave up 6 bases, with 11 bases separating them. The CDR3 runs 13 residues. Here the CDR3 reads CASSQEGRHGYTF. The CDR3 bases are TGTGCCAGCAGCCAGGAAGGGCGCCATGGCTACACCTTC. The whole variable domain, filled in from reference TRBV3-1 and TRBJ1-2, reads DTAVSQTPKYLVTQMGNDKSIKCEQNLGHDTMYWYKQDSKKFLKIMFSYNNKELIINETVPNRFSPKSPDKAHLNLHINSLELGDSAVYFCASSQEGRHGYTFGSGTRLTVV.

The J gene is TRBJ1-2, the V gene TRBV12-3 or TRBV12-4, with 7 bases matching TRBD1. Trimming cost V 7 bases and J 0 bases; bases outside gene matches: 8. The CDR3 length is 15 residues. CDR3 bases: TGTGCCAGCACCGTAACAGGGGTAGCTAACTATGGCTACACCTTC. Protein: CASTVTGVANYGYTF.

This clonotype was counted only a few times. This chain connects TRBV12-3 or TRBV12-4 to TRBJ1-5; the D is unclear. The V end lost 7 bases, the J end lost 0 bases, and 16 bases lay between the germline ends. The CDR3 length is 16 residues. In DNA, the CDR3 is TGTGCCAGCACCACTAGGTGGCGGCATAGCAATCAGCCCCAGCATTTT. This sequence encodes CASTTRWRHSNQPQHF.

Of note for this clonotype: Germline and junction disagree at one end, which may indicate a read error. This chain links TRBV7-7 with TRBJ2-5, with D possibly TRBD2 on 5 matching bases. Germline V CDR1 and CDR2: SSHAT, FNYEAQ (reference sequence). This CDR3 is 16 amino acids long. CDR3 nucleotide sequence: TGTGCTAGCAGCTTAGCCAGCGGTGGATCGACAGAGACCCAGTACTTC. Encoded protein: CASSLASGGSTETQYF.

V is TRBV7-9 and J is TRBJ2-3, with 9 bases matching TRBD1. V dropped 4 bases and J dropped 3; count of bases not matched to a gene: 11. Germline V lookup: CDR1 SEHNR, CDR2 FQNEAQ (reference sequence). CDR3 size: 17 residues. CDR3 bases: TGTGCCAGCAGCTACCCGGGACAGGGACAAGGGACAGATACGCAGTATTTT. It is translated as CASSYPGQGQGTDTQYF.

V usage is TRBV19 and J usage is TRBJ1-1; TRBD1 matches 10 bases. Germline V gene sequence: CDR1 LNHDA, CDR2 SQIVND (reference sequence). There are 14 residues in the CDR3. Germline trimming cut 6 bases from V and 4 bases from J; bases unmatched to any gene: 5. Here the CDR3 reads CASRYRDRGTEAFF. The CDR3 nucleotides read TGTGCCAGTAGGTACCGGGACAGGGGCACTGAAGCTTTCTTT.

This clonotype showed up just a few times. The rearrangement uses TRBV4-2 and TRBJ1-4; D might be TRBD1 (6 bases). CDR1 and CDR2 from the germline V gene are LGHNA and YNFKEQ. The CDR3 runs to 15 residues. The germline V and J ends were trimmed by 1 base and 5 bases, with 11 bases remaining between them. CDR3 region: CASSQGVGTNEKLFF. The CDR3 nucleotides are TGTGCCAGCAGCCAAGGGGTAGGGACAAATGAAAAACTGTTTTTT.

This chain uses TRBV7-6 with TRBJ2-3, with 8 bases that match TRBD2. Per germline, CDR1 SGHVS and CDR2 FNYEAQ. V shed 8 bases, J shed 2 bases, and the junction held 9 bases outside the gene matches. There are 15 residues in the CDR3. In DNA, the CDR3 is TGTGCCAGCGGTGGGATTAGCGGGACCACAGATACGCAGTATTTT. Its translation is CASGGISGTTDTQYF.

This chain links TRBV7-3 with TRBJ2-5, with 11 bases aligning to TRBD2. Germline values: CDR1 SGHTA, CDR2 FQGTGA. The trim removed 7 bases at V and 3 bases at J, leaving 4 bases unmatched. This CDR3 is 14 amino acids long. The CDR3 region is CASNSGLAEETQYF. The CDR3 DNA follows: TGTGCCAGCAACTCGGGACTAGCGGAAGAGACCCAGTACTTC.

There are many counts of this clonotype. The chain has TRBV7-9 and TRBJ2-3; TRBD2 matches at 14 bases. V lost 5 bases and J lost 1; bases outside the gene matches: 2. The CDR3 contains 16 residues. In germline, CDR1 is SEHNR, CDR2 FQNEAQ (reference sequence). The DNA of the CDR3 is TGTGCCAGCAGCGTGGGACTAGCGGGAGGCACAGATACGCAGTATTTT. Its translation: CASSVGLAGGTDTQYF.

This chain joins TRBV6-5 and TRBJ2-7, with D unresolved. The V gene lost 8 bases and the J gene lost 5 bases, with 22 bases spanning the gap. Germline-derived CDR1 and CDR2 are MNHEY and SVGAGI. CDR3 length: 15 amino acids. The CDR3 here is CASAVDKNFFHEQYF. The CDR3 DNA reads TGTGCCAGCGCCGTAGACAAGAACTTCTTCCACGAGCAGTACTTC.

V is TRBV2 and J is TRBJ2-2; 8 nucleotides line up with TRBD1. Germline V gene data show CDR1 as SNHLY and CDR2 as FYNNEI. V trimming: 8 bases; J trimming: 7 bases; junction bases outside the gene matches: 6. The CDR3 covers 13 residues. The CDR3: CASWQGAVGELFF. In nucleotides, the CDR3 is TGTGCCAGCTGGCAGGGGGCTGTCGGGGAGCTGTTTTTT.

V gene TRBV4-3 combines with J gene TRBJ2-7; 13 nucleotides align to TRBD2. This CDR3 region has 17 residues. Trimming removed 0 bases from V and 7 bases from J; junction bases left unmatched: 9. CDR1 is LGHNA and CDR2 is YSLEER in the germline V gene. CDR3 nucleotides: TGCGCCAGCAGCCAAGATACACTAGCGGGAGGGTACAATGAGCAGTACGTC. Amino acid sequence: CASSQDTLAGGYNEQYV.

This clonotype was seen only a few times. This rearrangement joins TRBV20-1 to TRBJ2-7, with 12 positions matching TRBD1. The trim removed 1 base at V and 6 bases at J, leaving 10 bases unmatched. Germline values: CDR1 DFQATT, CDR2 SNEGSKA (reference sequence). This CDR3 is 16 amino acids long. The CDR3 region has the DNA TGCAGTGCTAGAGCCTCCCAGGGGACAGGGGGCCCCGAGCAGTACTTC. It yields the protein CSARASQGTGGPEQYF.

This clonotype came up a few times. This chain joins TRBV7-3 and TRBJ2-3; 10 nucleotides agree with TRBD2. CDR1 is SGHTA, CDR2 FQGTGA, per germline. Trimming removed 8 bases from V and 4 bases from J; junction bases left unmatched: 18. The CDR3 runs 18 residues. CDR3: CASSREAGGLGTSDTQYF. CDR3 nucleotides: TGTGCCAGCTCGAGGGAAGCGGGGGGGCTGGGGACTTCAGATACGCAGTATTTT.

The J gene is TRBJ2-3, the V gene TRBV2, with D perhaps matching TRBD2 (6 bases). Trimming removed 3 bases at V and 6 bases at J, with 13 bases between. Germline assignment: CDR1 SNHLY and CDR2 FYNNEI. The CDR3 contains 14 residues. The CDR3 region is CASSEQLATDTQYF. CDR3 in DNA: TGTGCCAGCAGTGAGCAACTAGCCACGGATACGCAGTATTTT.

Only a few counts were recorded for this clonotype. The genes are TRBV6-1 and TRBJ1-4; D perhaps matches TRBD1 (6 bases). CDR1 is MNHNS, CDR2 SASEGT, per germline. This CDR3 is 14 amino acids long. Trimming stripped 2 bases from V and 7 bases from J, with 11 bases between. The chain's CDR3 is CASSEQGRGEKLFF. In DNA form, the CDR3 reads TGTGCCAGCAGTGAACAGGGGCGAGGTGAAAAACTGTTTTTT.

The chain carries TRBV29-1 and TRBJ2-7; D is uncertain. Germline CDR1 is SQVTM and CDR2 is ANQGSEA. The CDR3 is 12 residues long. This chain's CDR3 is CRAESSVGEQYF. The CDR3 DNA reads TGCCGGGCGGAATCGTCGGTTGGGGAGCAGTACTTC.

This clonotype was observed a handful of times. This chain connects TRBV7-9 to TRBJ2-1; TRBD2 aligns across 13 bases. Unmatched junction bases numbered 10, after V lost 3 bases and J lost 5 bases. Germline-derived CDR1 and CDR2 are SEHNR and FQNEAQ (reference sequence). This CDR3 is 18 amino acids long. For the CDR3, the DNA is TGTGCCAGCAGCTTTCCCCCCCGGACTAGCGGGAGACACAATGAGCAGTTCTTC. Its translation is CASSFPPRTSGRHNEQFF.

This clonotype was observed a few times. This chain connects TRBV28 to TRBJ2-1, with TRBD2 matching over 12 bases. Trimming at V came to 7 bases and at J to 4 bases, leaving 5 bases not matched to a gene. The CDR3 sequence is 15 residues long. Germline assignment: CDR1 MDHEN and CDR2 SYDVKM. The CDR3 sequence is CASTPGLAGYNEQFF. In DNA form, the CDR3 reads TGTGCCAGCACCCCAGGACTAGCGGGATACAATGAGCAGTTCTTC. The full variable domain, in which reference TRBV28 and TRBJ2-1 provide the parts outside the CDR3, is DVKVTQSSRYLVKRTGEKVFLECVQDMDHENMFWYRQDPGLGLRLIYFSYDVKMKEKGDIPEGYSVSREKKERFSLILESASTNQTSMYLCASTPGLAGYNEQFFGPGTRLTVL.

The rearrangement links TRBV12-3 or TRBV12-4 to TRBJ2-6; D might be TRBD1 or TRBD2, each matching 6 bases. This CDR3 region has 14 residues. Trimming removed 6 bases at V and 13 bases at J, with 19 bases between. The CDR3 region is CASSHGNREVVLTF. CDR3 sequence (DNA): TGTGCCAGCAGCCACGGGAACAGGGAGGTTGTCCTGACTTTC.

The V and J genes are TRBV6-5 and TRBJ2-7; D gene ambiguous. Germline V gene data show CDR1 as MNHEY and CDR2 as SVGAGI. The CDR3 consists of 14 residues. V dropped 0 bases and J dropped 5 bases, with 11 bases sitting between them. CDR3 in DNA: TGTGCCAGCAGTTACTCGAGGAGAAACGACGAGCAGTACTTC. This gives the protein CASSYSRRNDEQYF.

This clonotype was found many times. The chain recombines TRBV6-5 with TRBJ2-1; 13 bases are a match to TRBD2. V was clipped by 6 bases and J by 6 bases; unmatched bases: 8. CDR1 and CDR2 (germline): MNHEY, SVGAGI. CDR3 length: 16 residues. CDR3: CASSRTSGSRGNEQFF. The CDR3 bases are TGTGCCAGCAGCCGGACTAGCGGGAGCCGGGGCAATGAGCAGTTCTTC.

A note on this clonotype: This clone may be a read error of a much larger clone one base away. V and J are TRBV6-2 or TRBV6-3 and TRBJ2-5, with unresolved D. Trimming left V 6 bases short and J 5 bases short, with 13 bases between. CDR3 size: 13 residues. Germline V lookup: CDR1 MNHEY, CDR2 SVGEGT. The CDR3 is CASSLRHLETQYF. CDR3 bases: TGTGCCAGCAGCCTCCGGCATCTTGAGACCCAGTACTTC.